Given below is one T cell receptor beta chain in context. The antigen remains undetermined. Those who donated, Caucasian adults without exception, all lived in Nashville, Tennessee. Subsets obtained from CD4+ cells comprised CD45RA+ naive and CD45RA-negative memory cells. The data derive from a study of shared clonotypes between healthy human individuals. Study findings and constraints: It was observed that around 5% of naive CD4 clonotypes were shared across a handful of donors.

The V and J ends lost 5 bases and 7 bases, in that order; junction bases with no gene match: 6. Germline V lookup: CDR1 MNHEY, CDR2 SMNVEV (reference sequence). CDR3 size: 13 residues. TCRdb's table, derived via immunoSEQ multiplex PCR, lists solely in-frame clones and lacks some. Among about 640,000 clones listed, about 78% were seen once. This sequence was found in a woman younger than 45 in good health. Sequenced material: memory CD4+ T cells sorted from blood. Indicated subset: CD45RA-negative fraction. This chain joins TRBV27 and TRBJ2-3; 7 bases agree with TRBD1. In DNA form, the CDR3 reads TGTGCCAGCAGTCCGTGGGACAGCAATACGCAGTATTTT. Its translation is CASSPWDSNTQYF.